This T cell receptor beta chain was sequenced in a study of blood T cell repertoires in COVID-19 (dated by TCRdb to 2018 to 2021). Context from the whole study: Collaborator samples came from the United States, Italy and Spain and covered acute and convalescent phases of COVID-19. The material from the prospective study consisted of cDNA or gDNA derived from T cells, B-cell-depleted T cells, or PBMCs. The dataset comprised deeply sampled blood TCRbeta repertoires from subjects exposed to, actively infected with, or recovered from COVID-19. A freely available public database, intended as a resource for researchers studying the immune response to SARS-CoV-2, is where the repertoires were released. The samples were drawn from the first 160 participants of the ongoing ImmuneRACE study and from over 950 subjects provided by 6 global collaborators. A de-identified subject ID, COVID-19 status, age in years and sex were almost always included in the sample metadata. Where available, HLA class I and class II types were obtained from metadata supplied by the sample provider rather than from assay-based typing.

Concerning this clone itself: Its antigen remains undetermined. Nothing much larger sits one base from this clone, and base qualities are not available.

The collaborating institutions used their own protocols to collect whole blood in K2EDTA tubes. Collaborator samples were shipped for TCRbeta analysis as frozen whole blood, isolated PBMCs, or DNA extracted from either sample type. Here is what the overall study found, with its caveats: Clinical and demographic metadata were provided uncurated, with the amount varying by source and participant.

TCRbeta CDR3 regions were amplified from genomic DNA using the immunoSEQ Assay, a bias-controlled multiplex PCR. The original pipeline was this. Within the assay, amplification of reference gene primers was used to estimate how many nucleated cells each sample contained. Sequence reads were collapsed and filtered to measure the absolute abundance of every unique TCRbeta CDR3 rearrangement. For each sample, productive Simpson clonality was calculated as the square root of Simpson's diversity index over productive rearrangements. Here the immuneACCESS table is served through TCRdb, limited to in-frame sequences with V and J called. Missing clones are a known gap in these copies; in checked studies unresolved V genes cover under half, and the rest lacks a known reason. V and J calls and clone size come straight from that table; D and trimming were deduced from the DNA. The sample data list 70,000 to 80,000 clones, and around nine tenths of these were observed just once. 10% to 15% of the sample comes from the top ten.

Via the germline V gene, CDR1 is SGHAT and CDR2 FQNNGV. The CDR3 numbers 14 residues from cysteine through phenylalanine. The CDR3 DNA has 42 bases and is translated from base 1. V was cut back by 0 bases and J by 2 bases, leaving a gap of 6 bases between them. Source material: peripheral blood. The clonotype was recovered from a woman between 55 and 75 years old with acute or convalescent COVID-19. Recombination connected TRBV11-2 to TRBJ2-3; possibly the D gene is TRBD1, per 5 matching bases. The CDR3 here reads CASSLEGDTDTQYF. The DNA sequence is given as TGTGCCAGCAGCTTAGAAGGGGACACAGATACGCAGTATTTT.